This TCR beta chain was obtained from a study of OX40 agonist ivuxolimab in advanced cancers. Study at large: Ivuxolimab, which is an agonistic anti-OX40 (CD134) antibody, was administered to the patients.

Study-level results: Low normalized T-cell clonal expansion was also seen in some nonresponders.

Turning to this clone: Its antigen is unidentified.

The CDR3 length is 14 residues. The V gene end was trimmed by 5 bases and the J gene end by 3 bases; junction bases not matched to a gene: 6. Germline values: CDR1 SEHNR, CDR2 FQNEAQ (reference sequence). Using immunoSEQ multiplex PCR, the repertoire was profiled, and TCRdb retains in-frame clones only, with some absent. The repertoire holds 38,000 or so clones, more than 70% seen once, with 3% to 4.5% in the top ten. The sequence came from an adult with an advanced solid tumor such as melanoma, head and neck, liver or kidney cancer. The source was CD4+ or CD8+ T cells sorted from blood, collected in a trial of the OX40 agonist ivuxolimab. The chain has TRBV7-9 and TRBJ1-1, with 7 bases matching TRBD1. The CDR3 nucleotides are TGTGCCAGCAGCCTAACGGGGACAGACACTGAAGCTTTCTTT. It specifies CASSLTGTDTEAFF.